This is a list of T cell receptor beta chains from one sample in a study of T-cell reconstitution after alpha-beta-depleted transplantation in children. Using its own MiXCR run on the PCR reads, TCRdb lists one record per CDR3 protein. The sample carries approximately 130,000 distinct CDR3 sequences, about 9.5% recorded once. The sample consisted of PBMCs, mostly from graft donor cells, taken 180 days after TCRalphabeta/CD19-depleted stem cell transplant. The source is a girl under two years old who had a stem cell transplant for combined immunodeficiency, so the T cells may come from the graft donor. CDR3s include the opening cysteine and the closing phenylalanine or tryptophan. D genes are given only for firm matches. Where a row states a size, it is once, few, many or the class of an expanded clone; other rows omit it.

TRBV5-1	TRBJ2-3	TRBD2	many	TGCGCCAGCAGCTCTAGCGGGTCTAGCACAGATACGCAGTATTTT	CASSSSGSSTDTQYF
TRBV27	TRBJ2-1	TRBD2	few	TGTGCCAGCAGTTTATCCAGCGGGGGGCTAAGTGAGCAGTTCTTC	CASSLSSGGLSEQFF
TRBV7-2	TRBJ1-3	TRBD1	few	TGTGCCAGCAGCTTAGATCGACAGGGGAGCACCATATATTTT	CASSLDRQGSTIYF
TRBV20-1	TRBJ2-5	TRBD2	-	TGCAGTGCTAAGAGACCGGGACTGTCGGGACTAGCGGGGGCTACTAGGGAGACCCAGTACTTC	CSAKRPGLSGLAGATRETQYF
TRBV2	TRBJ2-7	TRBD2	-	TGTGCCAGCGCACGGGAGGGCTACGAGCAGTACTTC	CASAREGYEQYF
TRBV29-1	TRBJ1-1	-	-	TGCAGCGTTGCGGTTAGATGGGGACACACTGAAGCTTTCTTT	CSVAVRWGHTEAFF
TRBV5-1	TRBJ2-2	-	-	TGCGCCAGCAGCATACCCCGGGACACTCACAACACCGGGGAGCTGTTTTTT	CASSIPRDTHNTGELFF
TRBV6-1	TRBJ2-4	TRBD1	many	TGTGCCAGCAGTGGCCGACAGGGAATCCCCCCATGGAACATTCAGTACTTC	CASSGRQGIPPWNIQYF
TRBV7-9	TRBJ2-3	-	few	TGTGCCAGCAGCTTATTTAGCACAGATACGCAGTATTTT	CASSLFSTDTQYF
TRBV9	TRBJ2-1	-	-	TGTGCCAGCAGCGTAGAACTAGCCTTTAATGAGCAGTTCTTC	CASSVELAFNEQFF
TRBV20-1	TRBJ2-2	-	-	TGCAGTGCTAGAGGGCAGGCCGGGGAGCTGTTTTTT	CSARGQAGELFF
TRBV14	TRBJ2-7	TRBD2	-	TGTGCCAGCAGCCTAGCGGGGGGCCTCGCCTACGAGCAGTACTTC	CASSLAGGLAYEQYF
TRBV4-3	TRBJ2-7	-	-	TGCGCCAGCAGCCAAACCCGGGACCACTCCTACGAGCAGTACTTC	CASSQTRDHSYEQYF
TRBV7-2	TRBJ2-2	-	-	TGTGCCAGCAGCTCGGGCCCGTTGGCCGGGGAGCTGTTTTTT	CASSSGPLAGELFF
TRBV20-1	TRBJ2-1	-	-	TGCAGTGCTAGAGTGGCAAACTACGATGAGCAGTTCTTC	CSARVANYDEQFF
TRBV20-1	TRBJ1-4	-	-	TGCAGTGCCCCCCCCGTTGGACGGGTAGAAAAACTGTTTTTT	CSAPPVGRVEKLFF
TRBV7-2	TRBJ2-6	-	few	TGTGCCAGCAGCTTCCAAGTCTTCTCTGGGGCCAACGTCCTGACTTTC	CASSFQVFSGANVLTF
TRBV6-1	TRBJ2-2	TRBD2	-	TGTGCCAGCAGTCTAGCGGGGAGGTACACCGGGGAGCTGTTTTTT	CASSLAGRYTGELFF
TRBV20-1	TRBJ2-1	-	-	TGCAGTGCTGAGTGGTTCGGGAGAGGGGCCTACAATGAGCAGTTCTTC	CSAEWFGRGAYNEQFF
TRBV30	TRBJ2-7	TRBD2	-	TGTGCCTGGAGTCGGGGCGGGAGAGGTTTCTACGAGCAGTACTTC	CAWSRGGRGFYEQYF
TRBV5-4	TRBJ2-7	TRBD1	-	TGTGCCAGCAGCTTCCGGGGCCCGGGACAGGGGGCGGTCTCCTACGAGCAGTACTTC	CASSFRGPGQGAVSYEQYF
TRBV5-1	TRBJ2-1	-	few	TGCGCCAGCAGCCCGGTTACTAGGAATGAGCAGTTCTTC	CASSPVTRNEQFF
TRBV6-6	TRBJ2-5	-	many	TGTGCCAGCAGTTACGAAATAGGAACCCAGTACTTC	CASSYEIGTQYF
TRBV20-1	TRBJ2-7	TRBD1	-	TGCAGTGCTAGAGGGACAGGGTACTACGAGCAGTACTTC	CSARGTGYYEQYF
TRBV29-1	TRBJ2-7	TRBD2	-	TGCATCGTTACCCTGACTAGCGGGATCATCTACGAGCAGTACTTC	CIVTLTSGIIYEQYF
TRBV10-3	TRBJ1-2	-	many	TGTGCCATCAGTGCCCACCTTTATGGCTACACCTTC	CAISAHLYGYTF
TRBV12-3/TRBV12-4	TRBJ2-7	-	-	TGTGCCAGCACCAACGGAGGGGGGCGGGAGCAGTACTTC	CASTNGGGREQYF
TRBV6-5	TRBJ2-5	-	few	TGTGCCAGCAGCGGACTAGAGACCCAGTACTTC	CASSGLETQYF
TRBV5-1	TRBJ1-1	-	few	TGCGCCAGCAGCTTGGGCGGCGGGGTCACTGAAGCTTTCTTT	CASSLGGGVTEAFF
TRBV29-1	TRBJ2-5	TRBD2	-	TGCAGCGGAGGGACTAGCGCCATGGGGTCCCAGTACTTC	CSGGTSAMGSQYF
TRBV28	TRBJ1-1	-	-	TGTGCCAGCAGTATTCCGGGGACTGAAGCTTTCTTT	CASSIPGTEAFF